These 3 T cell receptor beta chains were sequenced from one sample in a study of chemoradiotherapy in HPV16-positive cancers. Sequencing used immunoSEQ multiplex PCR; TCRdb keeps in-frame clones, though not all of them. This table holds over 20,000 clones, 73% found once. Sample collection occurred from a patient who underwent chemoradiotherapy. All receptors derive from a human donor with HPV-associated anogenital cancer.

The rearrangement joins TRBV25-1 to TRBJ1-1; 10 bases line up with TRBD1. The CDR3 runs to 14 residues. Germline V gene sequence: CDR1 MGHDK, CDR2 SYGVNS. Unmatched junction bases numbered 2, after V lost 6 bases and J lost 1 base. Written as DNA, the CDR3 is TGTGCCAGCAGGACAGGGGGCGCGAACACTGAAGCTTTCTTT. Translated, it gives CASRTGGANTEAFF.

The chain recombines TRBV19 with TRBJ1-4; weak D call: TRBD1 (5 bases). This CDR3 region has 15 residues. Germline loops: CDR1 LNHDA, CDR2 SQIVND (reference sequence). Trimming removed 9 bases from V and 0 bases from J, with 14 bases in between. The CDR3 sequence is CASRDGLSTNEKLFF. The DNA for the CDR3 is TGTGCCAGCCGGGACGGACTTTCAACTAATGAAAAACTGTTTTTT. The variable domain in full, with the rest retrieved from reference TRBV19 and TRBJ1-4, is DGGITQSPKYLFRKEGQNVTLSCEQNLNHDAMYWYRQDPGQGLRLIYYSQIVNDFQKGDIAEGYSVSREKKESFPLTVTSAQKNPTAFYLCASRDGLSTNEKLFFGSGTQLSVL.

The CDR3 here is CASSPDRLLDGYTF. Written as DNA, the CDR3 is TGCGCCAGCAGCCCGGACAGGCTCCTCGATGGCTACACCTTC. This chain uses TRBV5-1 with TRBJ1-2; 7 nucleotides agree with TRBD1. The CDR3 has 14 residues. The germline V gene encodes CDR1 SGHRS and CDR2 YFSETQ. J gave up 6 bases and V 4 bases, and 9 bases lay outside the gene matches. Filled out from reference TRBV5-1 and TRBJ1-2, the complete variable domain reads KAGVTQTPRYLIKTRGQQVTLSCSPISGHRSVSWYQQTPGQGLQFLFEYFSETQRNKGNFPGRFSGRQFSNSRSEMNVSTLELGDSALYLCASSPDRLLDGYTFGSGTRLTVV.